This T cell receptor (beta chain) was found in a study of shared clonotypes between healthy human individuals (dated by TCRdb to 2018 to 2021). About the study as a whole: The cohort comprised two women and a few men aged 18 to 49 years. To increase sequencing depth and limit assay-specific biases, different laboratories used diverse techniques to prepare libraries and sequence TCR repertoires. For each donor, CD4 naive and CD4 memory were each run on three plates, CD8 naive on two plates, and CD8 memory on one plate. Between about 0.94 and 8.9 billion PBMCs per donor were obtained by leukapheresis. To estimate repertoire size and how much clonotype sharing occurs between individuals, the study deeply sequenced the blood TCR repertoires of several healthy adults. Broad study findings and their caveats: Pairwise subsampling led to the expectation that sequencing depth would affect the degree of clonotype sharing among donors. Approximately 5% of naive CD4, around 3.5% of naive CD8, approximately 2.2% of memory CD4, and approximately 0.4% of memory CD8 clonotypes were shared across several donors. Sampling was limited to blood, and TCR repertoires in tissue likely differ from TCR repertoires in blood. Naive subsets generally had larger estimated clonotype richness than memory subsets did. Even with the large sequencing depth, rarefaction of the sorted-subset datasets indicated that sequencing was incomplete. The small number of donors limited the genetic and exposure-history diversity represented. Higher generation probabilities were observed for clonotypes shared by all four sorted-subset donors than for non-shared clonotypes.

Healthy HIV-negative adults with no recently reported acute infections or vaccinations were included as donors. Every donor was a Caucasian adult living in Nashville, Tennessee, USA. Magnetic negative selection was used to enrich CD4+ T cells, after which naive cells were positively selected on CD45RA and the negative fraction became the memory subset. After blood collection by leukapheresis, PBMCs were isolated using Ficoll-Histopaque density gradient centrifugation and then cryopreserved in the vapor phase of liquid nitrogen. Purity and quantity of every magnetically sorted T cell population were checked by analytical flow cytometry. Genomic DNA was isolated from every sorted fraction and measured by UV absorbance on a Nanodrop 2000c. Using the deep immunoSEQ assay, TCR CDR3 regions were amplified from genomic DNA by multiplex PCR. Genomic DNA extracted from each cell subset was distributed evenly over all wells of several immunoSEQ 96-well plates, and each plate served as one replicate. Each replicate PCR for sorted subsets received about 180 ng genomic DNA, equal to roughly 29,000 T cell genomes. Purified libraries were measured with a Qubit 3.0 fluorometer, size-checked on a Bioanalyzer 2100, and measured again with the KAPA Library Quantification kit. Each immunoSEQ 96-well plate was sequenced on its own single-read 150-cycle Illumina NextSeq 550 flow cell. Turning to the authors' computational methods: Because the immunoSEQ output included only junctional sequences and no quality scores, the filtering could not be the same as the filtering used for full-length reads. Sequences were annotated with PyIR, a Python wrapper for IgBLAST v1.9, and V/J genes and CDR3 were assigned using IMGT germline references. Reads with weak V/J assignments (E-value above 1e-6), missing CDR3, stop codons, out-of-frame junctions, or ambiguous translated residues were removed. V3J clonotypes were defined as sequences sharing the same inferred V gene, J gene, and CDR3 amino acid sequence. Percentage overlap between repertoires was calculated by dividing the number of shared unique clonotypes by the size of the smaller repertoire. RTK rarefaction, the Chao1 estimator, and Recon v2.1 estimates of unobserved clonotypes were used to assess repertoire richness. Generation probabilities were computed with OLGA for all TCRbeta clonotypes obtained by the gDNA method from several donors. TCRdb carries this immuneACCESS record with in-frame sequences only. Its versions omit some clonotypes, under half of them owing to an unresolved V gene in the studies checked, with the rest unexplained. The V and J calls and clone size are taken from that table; D and trimming were inferred from the DNA. This sample is represented by 2 million to 3 million clones; more than 85% of them were singletons. The top ten hold roughly 0.39% of the sample.

V was cut back by 4 bases and J by 2 bases, leaving a gap of 17 bases between them. In the germline V gene (reference sequence), CDR1 corresponds to SGHKS and CDR2 to YYEKEE. Measured from the cysteine to the phenylalanine, the CDR3 is 16 residues long. Here the CDR3 DNA is all that survives: 48 bases in frame from base 1. The count of this clone is one. Its antigen is still unknown. There are no base qualities to consult, and no much larger clone falls within one base. In this chain, TRBV5-5 is recombined with TRBJ2-3; the D segment could be TRBD2, given 5 matching bases. The source of this sequence is a man younger than 35 in good health. Some clones in this sample may be carry-over from other donors' samples. The sample comprised naive CD4+ T cells from PBMCs. The cell subset or site label corresponds to: CD45RA+ positively selected. The CDR3: CASSGRTPAYTDTQYF. The DNA is as follows: TGTGCCAGCAGCGGAAGGACTCCCGCTTACACAGATACGCAGTATTTT.